The 14 T cell receptor beta chains below were found in one sample sequenced in a study of blood T cell repertoires in COVID-19. Repertoires were generated with immunoSEQ multiplex PCR, while TCRdb's copy carries only in-frame clones and drops some. Of approximately 90,000 clones in the sample, more than 65% were seen once. Sequencing was done on a sample of peripheral blood. The origin of the receptors is a man in his 70s with COVID-19, enrolled during active disease.

This clone turned up a few times. The chain recombines TRBV7-9 with TRBJ2-7; weak D call: TRBD1 (5 bases). Germline CDR1 and CDR2: SEHNR and FQNEAQ (reference sequence). Trimming took off 5 bases at V and 4 bases at J, with 18 bases between the two ends. The CDR3 is made up of 15 amino acids. CDR3 in DNA: TGTGCCAGCAGCCACCGACAGAGCCTAACTTACGAGCAGTACTTC. Amino acids: CASSHRQSLTYEQYF.

The chain couples TRBV6-4 to TRBJ1-1; D is uncertain. Trimming removed 8 bases at V and 2 bases at J, with 12 bases between. Germline CDR1 is MRHNA and CDR2 is SNTAGT. This CDR3 is built from 13 residues. For the CDR3, the DNA is TGTGCCAGCGCTAGGGAGGTAAACACTGAAGCTTTCTTT. Translating it yields CASAREVNTEAFF.

This rearrangement joins TRBV5-1 to TRBJ2-1; TRBD2 matches at 12 bases. The CDR3 spans 15 residues. Germline V gene data show CDR1 as SGHRS and CDR2 as YFSETQ. V lost 3 bases to trimming and J lost 3 bases; unmatched junction nucleotides: 1. The CDR3 spells CASSWTSGNYNEQFF. Here the CDR3 DNA reads TGCGCCAGCAGCTGGACTAGCGGGAACTACAATGAGCAGTTCTTC.

The rearrangement links TRBV28 to TRBJ1-2; D possibly corresponds to TRBD1 (6 bases). Germline V gene data show CDR1 as MDHEN and CDR2 as SYDVKM. Between the trimmed V and J ends, which lost 2 bases and 7 bases, there was a span of 14 bases. The CDR3 totals 14 residues. CDR3 coding DNA: TGTGCCAGCAGTTTAAGGCAACAGGGCATTGGCTACACCTTC. This translates into CASSLRQQGIGYTF.

The chain couples TRBV6-5 to TRBJ2-7; 8 bases line up with TRBD1. The CDR3 runs to 14 residues. J was trimmed by 3 bases and V by 2 bases; bases with no gene match: 3. CDR1 is MNHEY and CDR2 is SVGAGI in the germline V gene. The CDR3 region is CASSYRDRGYEQYF. For the CDR3, the DNA is TGTGCCAGCAGTTACCGAGACAGGGGCTACGAGCAGTACTTC.

The CDR3 protein is CASSLAGTSGSYEQYF. Here the CDR3 DNA reads TGTGCCAGCAGTCTCGCCGGGACTAGCGGGAGCTACGAGCAGTACTTC. V usage is TRBV28 and J usage is TRBJ2-7, with TRBD2 matching over 14 bases. V gave up 5 bases and J gave up 3 bases; unmatched junction bases: 6. The CDR3 has 16 residues. Per the germline V gene, CDR1 is MDHEN and CDR2 is SYDVKM.

The chain recombines TRBV4-3 with TRBJ1-4, with no clear D. In germline, CDR1 is LGHNA, CDR2 YSLEER. The V end was cut by 2 bases, the J end by 3 bases, with 7 bases between. The CDR3 is made up of 14 amino acids. This CDR3 reads CASSQNGPNEKLFF. The CDR3 nucleotides are TGCGCCAGCAGCCAAAACGGTCCTAATGAAAAACTGTTTTTT.

This chain uses TRBV19 with TRBJ2-7, with TRBD2 matching over 11 bases. Germline V gene data show CDR1 as LNHDA and CDR2 as SQIVND (reference sequence). CDR3 size: 13 residues. The ends lost 9 bases at V and 1 base at J; junction bases unmatched: 2. The CDR3 reads CASRLAGSYEQYF. CDR3 sequence (DNA): TGTGCCAGCAGACTAGCGGGGTCCTACGAGCAGTACTTC.

This chain links TRBV27 with TRBJ2-7; TRBD2 aligns across 7 bases. The CDR3 runs 14 residues. V lost 6 bases, J lost 6 bases, and 11 bases stayed unmatched. CDR1 and CDR2 from the germline V gene are MNHEY and SMNVEV (reference sequence). The CDR3 is CASSLQRWEGEQYF. The CDR3 coding sequence is TGTGCCAGCAGCCTCCAGAGGTGGGAGGGCGAGCAGTACTTC.

The rearrangement uses TRBV23-1 and TRBJ2-1; 9 bases are shared with TRBD2. TRBV23-1 is designated an ORF whose function remains uncertain. V shed 4 bases, J shed 8 bases, and the junction held 12 bases outside the gene matches. CDR3 size: 16 residues. Here the CDR3 reads CASSPTGTSLEDEQFF. CDR3 bases: TGCGCCAGCAGTCCGACCGGGACTAGCCTGGAGGATGAGCAGTTCTTC.

The chain combines TRBV3-1 (or the pseudogene TRBV3-2) with TRBJ2-5; 13 nucleotides align to TRBD2. J was trimmed by 5 bases and V by 0 bases; bases with no gene match: 15. Germline V gene lookup returns CDR1 LGHDT and CDR2 YNNKEL (reference sequence). The CDR3 has 20 residues. In DNA form, the CDR3 reads TGTGCCAGCAGCCAAGATAGCCCCCTCCTACTAGCGGGAGGGTCGGAGACCCAGTACTTC. Translation: CASSQDSPLLLAGGSETQYF.

The genes are TRBV11-3 and TRBJ1-2; 9 nucleotides align to TRBD1. The germline V gene has CDR1 SGHNT and CDR2 YENEEA. V lost 5 bases and J lost 5; bases outside the gene matches: 12. The CDR3 is made up of 16 amino acids. DNA of the CDR3: TGTGCCAGCAGCACACCCGGGACAGGGCCTCCATATGGCTACACCTTC. This encodes CASSTPGTGPPYGYTF.

This clone came up once. The genes are TRBV15 and TRBJ2-7; D may be TRBD2 (5 bases). CDR1 is LNHNV and CDR2 is YYDKDF in the germline V gene (reference sequence). V was cut by 0 bases and J by 2 bases, with 11 bases left in between. The CDR3 length is 15 residues. The CDR3 sequence: CATSREYPGAYEQYF. CDR3 DNA sequence: TGTGCCACCAGCAGAGAATACCCCGGGGCCTACGAGCAGTACTTC.

V and J are TRBV6-6 and TRBJ1-3; a weak D match, TRBD1 (6 bases). Germline CDR1 MNHNY, CDR2 SVGAGI (reference sequence). V lost 7 bases, J lost 5 bases, and 18 bases lay in between. The CDR3 loop spans 15 amino acids. The CDR3 reads CASTVDRPGRNTIYF. The CDR3 DNA sequence: TGTGCCAGCACTGTAGACAGGCCGGGAAGAAACACCATATATTTT.